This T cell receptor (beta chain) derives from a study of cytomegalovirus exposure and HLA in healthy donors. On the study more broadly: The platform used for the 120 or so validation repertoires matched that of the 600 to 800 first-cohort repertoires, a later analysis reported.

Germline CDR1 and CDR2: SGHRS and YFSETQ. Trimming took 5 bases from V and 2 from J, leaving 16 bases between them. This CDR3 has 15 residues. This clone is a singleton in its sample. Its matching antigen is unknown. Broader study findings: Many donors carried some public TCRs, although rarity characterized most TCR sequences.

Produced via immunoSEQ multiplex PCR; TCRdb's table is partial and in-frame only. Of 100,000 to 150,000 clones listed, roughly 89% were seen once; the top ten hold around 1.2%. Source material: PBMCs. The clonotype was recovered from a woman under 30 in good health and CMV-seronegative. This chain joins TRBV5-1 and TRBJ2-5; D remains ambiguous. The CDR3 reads CASSAQSSLQETQYF. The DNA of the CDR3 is TGCGCCAGCAGTGCACAGTCCTCTTTACAAGAGACCCAGTACTTC.